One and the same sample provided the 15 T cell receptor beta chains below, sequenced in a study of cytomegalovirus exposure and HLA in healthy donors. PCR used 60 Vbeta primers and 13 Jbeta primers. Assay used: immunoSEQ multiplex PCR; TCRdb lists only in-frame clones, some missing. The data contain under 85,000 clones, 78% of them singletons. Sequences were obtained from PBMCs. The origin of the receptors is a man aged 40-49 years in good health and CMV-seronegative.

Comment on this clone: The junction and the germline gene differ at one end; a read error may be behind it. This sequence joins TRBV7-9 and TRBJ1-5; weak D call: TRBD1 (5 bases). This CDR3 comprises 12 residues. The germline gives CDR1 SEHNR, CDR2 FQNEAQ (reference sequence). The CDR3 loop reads CSSSLGSGAQHF. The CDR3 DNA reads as TGTTCCAGCAGCTTAGGTTCGGGGGCCCAGCATTTT. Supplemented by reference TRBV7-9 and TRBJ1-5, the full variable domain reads DTGVSQNPRHKITKRGQNVTFRCDPISEHNRLYWYRQTLGQGPEFLTYFQNEAQLEKSRLLSDRFSAERPKGSFSTLEIQRTEQGDSAMYLCSSSLGSGAQHFGDGTRLSIL.

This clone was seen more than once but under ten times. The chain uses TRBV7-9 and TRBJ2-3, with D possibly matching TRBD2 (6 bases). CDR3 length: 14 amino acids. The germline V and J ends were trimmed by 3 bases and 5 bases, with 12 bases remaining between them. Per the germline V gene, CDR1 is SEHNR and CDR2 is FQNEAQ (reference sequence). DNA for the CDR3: TGTGCCAGCAGCTTTGGACTGGGGGGAGATACGCAGTATTTT. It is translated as CASSFGLGGDTQYF.

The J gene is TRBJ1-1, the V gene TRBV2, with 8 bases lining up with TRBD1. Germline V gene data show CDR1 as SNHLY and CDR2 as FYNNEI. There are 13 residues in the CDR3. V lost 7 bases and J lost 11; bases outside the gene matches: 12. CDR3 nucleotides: TGTGCCAGCACTCCGACAGGGGAGATCGAGGCTTTCTTT. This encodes CASTPTGEIEAFF.

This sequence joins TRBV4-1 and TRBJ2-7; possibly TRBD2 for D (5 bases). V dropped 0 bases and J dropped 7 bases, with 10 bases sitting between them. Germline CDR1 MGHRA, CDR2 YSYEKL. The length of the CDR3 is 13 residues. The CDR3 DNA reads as TGCGCCAGCAGCCAAGACGAGGGTTGGGAGCAGTACTTC. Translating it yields CASSQDEGWEQYF.

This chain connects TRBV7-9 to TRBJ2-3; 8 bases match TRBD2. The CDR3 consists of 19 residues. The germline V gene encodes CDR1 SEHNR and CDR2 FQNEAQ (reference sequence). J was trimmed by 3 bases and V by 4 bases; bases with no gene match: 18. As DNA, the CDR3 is TGTGCCAGCAGCTCAGGGGCCAGCGGGGGTTTAGGGGCGACAGATACGCAGTATTTT. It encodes CASSSGASGGLGATDTQYF. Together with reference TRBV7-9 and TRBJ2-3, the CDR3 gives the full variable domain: DTGVSQNPRHKITKRGQNVTFRCDPISEHNRLYWYRQTLGQGPEFLTYFQNEAQLEKSRLLSDRFSAERPKGSFSTLEIQRTEQGDSAMYLCASSSGASGGLGATDTQYFGPGTRLTVL.

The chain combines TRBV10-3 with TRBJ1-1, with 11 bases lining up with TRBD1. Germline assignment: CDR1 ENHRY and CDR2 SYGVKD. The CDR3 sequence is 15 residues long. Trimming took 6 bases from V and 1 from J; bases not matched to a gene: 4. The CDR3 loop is CAISQGQGANTEAFF. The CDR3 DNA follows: TGTGCCATCAGCCAAGGACAGGGGGCGAACACTGAAGCTTTCTTT.

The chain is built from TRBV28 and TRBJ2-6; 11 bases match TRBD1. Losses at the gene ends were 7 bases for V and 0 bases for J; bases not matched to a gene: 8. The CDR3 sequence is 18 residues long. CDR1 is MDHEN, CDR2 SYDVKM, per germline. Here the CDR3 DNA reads TGTGCCAGCACTCCGGGACAGGGGGTTTTCTCTGGGGCCAACGTCCTGACTTTC. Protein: CASTPGQGVFSGANVLTF.

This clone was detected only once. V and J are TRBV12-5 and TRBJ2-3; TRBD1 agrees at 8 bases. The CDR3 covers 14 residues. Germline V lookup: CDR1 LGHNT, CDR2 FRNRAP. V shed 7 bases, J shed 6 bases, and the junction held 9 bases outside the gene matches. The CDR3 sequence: CASARGQGSDTQYF. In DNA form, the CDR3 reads TGTGCTAGTGCCCGCGGACAGGGATCGGATACGCAGTATTTT.

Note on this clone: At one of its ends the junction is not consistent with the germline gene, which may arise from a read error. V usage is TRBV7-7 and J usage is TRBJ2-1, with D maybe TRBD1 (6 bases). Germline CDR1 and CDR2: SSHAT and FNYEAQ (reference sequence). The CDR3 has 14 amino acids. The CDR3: CASSPTYRVGEQFF. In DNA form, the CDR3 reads TGTGCTAGCAGCCCGACGTACAGGGTAGGAGAGCAGTTCTTC.

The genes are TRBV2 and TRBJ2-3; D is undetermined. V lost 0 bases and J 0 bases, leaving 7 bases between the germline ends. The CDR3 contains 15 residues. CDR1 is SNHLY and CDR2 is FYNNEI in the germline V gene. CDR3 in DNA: TGTGCCAGCAGTGAAGCGCCACAGAGCACAGATACGCAGTATTTT. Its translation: CASSEAPQSTDTQYF.

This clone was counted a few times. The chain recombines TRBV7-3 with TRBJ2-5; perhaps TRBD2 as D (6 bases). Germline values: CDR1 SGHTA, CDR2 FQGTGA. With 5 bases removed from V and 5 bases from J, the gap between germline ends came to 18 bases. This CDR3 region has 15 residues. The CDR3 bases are TGTGCCAGCAGCCGTCAGGGACTCCCACGGGAGACCCAGTACTTC. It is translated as CASSRQGLPRETQYF.

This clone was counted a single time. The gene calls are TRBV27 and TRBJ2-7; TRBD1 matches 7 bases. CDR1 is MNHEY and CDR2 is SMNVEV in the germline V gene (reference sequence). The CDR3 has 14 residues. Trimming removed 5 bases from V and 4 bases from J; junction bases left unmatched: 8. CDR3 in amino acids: CASSLRQGPYEQYF. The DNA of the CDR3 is TGTGCCAGCAGTCTTCGACAGGGTCCGTACGAGCAGTACTTC.

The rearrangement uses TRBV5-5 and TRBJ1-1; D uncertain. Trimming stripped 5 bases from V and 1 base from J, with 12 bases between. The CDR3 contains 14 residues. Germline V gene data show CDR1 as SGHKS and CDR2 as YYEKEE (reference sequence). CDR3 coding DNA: TGTGCCAGCAGTTTCTTCGACAAGAACACTGAAGCTTTCTTT. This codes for CASSFFDKNTEAFF.

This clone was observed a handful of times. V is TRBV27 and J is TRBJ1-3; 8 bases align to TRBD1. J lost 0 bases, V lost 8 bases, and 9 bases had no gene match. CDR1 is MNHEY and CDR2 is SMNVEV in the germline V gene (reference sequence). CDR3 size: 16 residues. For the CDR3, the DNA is TGTGCCAGCTCTTCCGGGACAGGATACTCTGGAAACACCATATATTTT. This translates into CASSSGTGYSGNTIYF.

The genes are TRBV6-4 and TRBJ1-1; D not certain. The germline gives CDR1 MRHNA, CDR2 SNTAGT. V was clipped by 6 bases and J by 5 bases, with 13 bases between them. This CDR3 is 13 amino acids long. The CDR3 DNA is TGTGCCAGCAGCTTTGAACTAACAACTGAAGCTTTCTTT. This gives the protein CASSFELTTEAFF.